The 28 T cell receptor beta chains reported below all come from one sample, sequenced in a study of blood T cell repertoires in COVID-19 (dated by TCRdb to about 2020). Library construction relied on the immunoSEQ multiplex PCR assay. TCRdb limited this immuneACCESS table to in-frame rearrangements with V and J called. A share of clones is missing; checked studies link under half to unresolved V genes, and the rest is unexplained. Across this sample there are 61,000 or so clones, with around 85% seen only once. Clones ranked in the top ten supply around 5.4% of the sample. Source material: peripheral blood. The receptors were sampled from a woman in her sixties or seventies with acute or convalescent COVID-19.

The rearrangement uses TRBV19 and TRBJ2-5; D may be TRBD2 (7 bases). Germline assignment: CDR1 LNHDA and CDR2 SQIVND (reference sequence). CDR3 length: 16 amino acids. With 6 bases removed from V and 4 bases from J, the gap between germline ends came to 21 bases. As DNA, the CDR3 is TGTGCCAGTAGGACTCTACGGGGGGCCGATGGAGAGACCCAGTACTTC. It codes for CASRTLRGADGETQYF.

This clone was counted many times. This chain joins TRBV27 and TRBJ1-6, with a tentative D call TRBD1 (5 bases). Germline V gene sequence: CDR1 MNHEY, CDR2 SMNVEV (reference sequence). The CDR3 runs to 14 residues. The V gene lost 8 bases and the J gene lost 7 bases, with 15 bases spanning the gap. For the CDR3, the DNA is TGTGCCAGCCAAAGCCCAGGGCTAAATTCACCCCTCCACTTT. Its protein is CASQSPGLNSPLHF.

The J gene is TRBJ2-3, the V gene TRBV20-1, with 8 bases fitting TRBD1. Per germline, CDR1 DFQATT and CDR2 SNEGSKA (reference sequence). Trimming took 3 bases from V and 0 from J; bases not matched to a gene: 5. CDR3 length equals 15 residues. The CDR3: CSASQGASSTDTQYF. CDR3 sequence (DNA): TGCAGTGCTAGTCAGGGGGCCTCAAGCACAGATACGCAGTATTTT.

The genes are TRBV20-1 and TRBJ2-2, with 9 bases that match TRBD1. This CDR3 spans 17 amino acids. Trimming took 3 bases from V and 6 from J; bases not matched to a gene: 14. Looked up from germline, CDR1 is DFQATT and CDR2 is SNEGSKA (reference sequence). CDR3 sequence reads: CSASDLWGQGSAGELFF. The CDR3 DNA reads TGCAGTGCTAGTGACCTTTGGGGACAGGGTTCGGCCGGGGAGCTGTTTTTT.

In this sample, this clone turned up a few times. This CDR3 reads CASSSGDSTDTQYF. CDR3 bases: TGCGCCAGCAGCTCGGGGGACAGCACAGATACGCAGTATTTT. The V call is TRBV5-1, the J call TRBJ2-3; D may be TRBD2 (6 bases). The CDR3 spans 14 residues. The germline V gene has CDR1 SGHRS and CDR2 YFSETQ. The V gene lost 3 bases and the J gene lost 0 bases, with 8 bases spanning the gap. The variable domain in full, completed from reference TRBV5-1 and TRBJ2-3, reads KAGVTQTPRYLIKTRGQQVTLSCSPISGHRSVSWYQQTPGQGLQFLFEYFSETQRNKGNFPGRFSGRQFSNSRSEMNVSTLELGDSALYLCASSSGDSTDTQYFGPGTRLTVL.

The V and J genes are TRBV3-1 (or the pseudogene TRBV3-2) and TRBJ2-5, with D possibly TRBD2 on 6 matching bases. The CDR3 covers 14 residues. Trimming left V 1 base short and J 3 bases short, with 9 bases between. Germline assignment: CDR1 LGHDT and CDR2 YNNKEL (reference sequence). CDR3 sequence: CASSQAGTEETQYF. In nucleotides, the CDR3 is TGTGCCAGCAGCCAAGCCGGGACTGAAGAGACCCAGTACTTC.

This clone was seen a single time. J is TRBJ1-1 and V is TRBV6-4; D might be TRBD1 (5 bases). Germline loops: CDR1 MRHNA, CDR2 SNTAGT. The V and J ends lost 6 bases and 0 bases respectively, with 20 bases between them. CDR3 length equals 17 residues. The CDR3 DNA sequence: TGTGCCAGCAGCGGCCCCTCGGGGGGAGTCGTGAACACTGAAGCTTTCTTT. This gives the protein CASSGPSGGVVNTEAFF.

The chain joins TRBV7-2 to TRBJ2-2; no firm D call. CDR1 and CDR2 (germline): SGHTA, FQGNSA. Deletions cut 3 bases from V and 5 bases from J, with 4 bases between. This CDR3 comprises 12 residues. The CDR3 DNA reads TGTGCCAGCAGCTTCCATACCGGGGAGCTGTTTTTT. Amino acid sequence: CASSFHTGELFF. Based on the CDR3 plus reference TRBV7-2 and TRBJ2-2, the full variable domain is GAGVSQSPSNKVTEKGKDVELRCDPISGHTALYWYRQSLGQGLEFLIYFQGNSAPDKSGLPSDRFSAERTGGSVSTLTIQRTQQEDSAVYLCASSFHTGELFFGEGSRLTVL.

The chain uses TRBV5-6 and TRBJ2-7, with D possibly matching TRBD1 (6 bases). The CDR3 spans 14 residues. The ends were cut back, 1 base at V and 7 bases at J, with 15 bases in the middle. CDR1 is SGHDT and CDR2 is YYEEEE in the germline V gene. CDR3 coding DNA: TGTGCCAGCAGCTTGAGGGGGTGGGTTGGAGAGCAGTACTTC. Its protein is CASSLRGWVGEQYF.

The rearrangement uses TRBV15 and TRBJ1-5, with 7 nucleotides matching TRBD1. CDR1 and CDR2 (germline): LNHNV, YYDKDF (reference sequence). The CDR3 has 14 residues. Trimming took 6 bases from V and 5 from J; bases not matched to a gene: 7. The CDR3: CATRKTGNHQPQHF. The CDR3 DNA follows: TGTGCCACCAGGAAGACAGGGAATCATCAGCCCCAGCATTTT. The full variable domain, its missing parts supplied by reference TRBV15 and TRBJ1-5, is DAMVIQNPRYQVTQFGKPVTLSCSQTLNHNVMYWYQQKSSQAPKLLFHYYDKDFNNEADTPDNFQSRRPNTSFCFLDIRSPGLGDTAMYLCATRKTGNHQPQHFGDGTRLSIL.

This chain links TRBV11-2 with TRBJ1-1, with D unclear. This CDR3 is built from 13 residues. CDR1 and CDR2 (germline): SGHAT, FQNNGV. Deletions cut 6 bases from V and 1 base from J, with 9 bases between. The CDR3 coding sequence is TGTGCCAGCAGTTTCCAGGAGAACACTGAAGCTTTCTTT. Amino acid sequence: CASSFQENTEAFF.

This clone was recorded once. The chain joins TRBV11-2 to TRBJ2-5; TRBD2 matches 7 bases. With V trimmed by 5 bases and J by 3 bases, 6 bases remained unmatched. The CDR3 extends over 14 amino acids. CDR1 SGHAT and CDR2 FQNNGV come from the germline V gene. The CDR3 spells CASSHRLAEETQYF. CDR3 in DNA: TGTGCCAGCAGCCATAGACTAGCAGAAGAGACCCAGTACTTC.

This chain connects TRBV27 to TRBJ2-3; D is perhaps TRBD1 (6 bases). V was shortened by 5 bases and J by 2 bases, with 11 bases between the two germline ends. Germline CDR1 and CDR2: MNHEY and SMNVEV (reference sequence). The CDR3 has 14 amino acids. CDR3 protein: CASSPGDITDTQYF. CDR3 nucleotide sequence: TGTGCCAGCAGTCCCGGGGACATCACAGATACGCAGTATTTT.

This rearrangement joins TRBV6-5 to TRBJ1-2; 11 nucleotides match TRBD1. Per the germline V gene, CDR1 is MNHEY and CDR2 is SVGAGI. CDR3 length: 14 residues. V trimming: 7 bases; J trimming: 4 bases; junction bases outside the gene matches: 5. The CDR3 DNA sequence: TGTGCCAGCAAAGGACAGGGGGCCCTCTATGGCTACACCTTC. It specifies CASKGQGALYGYTF.

The V gene is TRBV7-9, the J gene TRBJ2-3; D unclear. Per the germline V gene, CDR1 is SEHNR and CDR2 is FQNEAQ (reference sequence). Trimming took 5 bases from V and 0 from J, leaving 12 bases between them. The CDR3 spans 15 residues. The CDR3: CASSPHETSTDTQYF. For the CDR3, the DNA is TGTGCCAGCAGCCCCCACGAAACTAGCACAGATACGCAGTATTTT.

The chain recombines TRBV7-9 with TRBJ1-1; 11 bases match TRBD1. The germline V gene encodes CDR1 SEHNR and CDR2 FQNEAQ (reference sequence). With V trimmed by 5 bases and J by 2 bases, 1 base remained unmatched. This CDR3 comprises 14 residues. The CDR3: CASSRTGGNTEAFF. The CDR3 nucleotides read TGTGCCAGCAGCAGGACAGGGGGCAACACTGAAGCTTTCTTT.

This clone was observed a handful of times. The chain employs TRBV27 and TRBJ1-1; 9 positions match TRBD1. The CDR3 spans 13 residues. V gave up 6 bases and J gave up 4 bases; unmatched junction bases: 3. The V gene's germline CDR1 is MNHEY and CDR2 SMNVEV (reference sequence). CDR3: CASRGQGSTEAFF. CDR3 coding DNA: TGTGCCAGCAGGGGACAGGGTAGCACTGAAGCTTTCTTT.

The rearrangement uses TRBV2 and TRBJ1-6; possibly TRBD1 for D (5 bases). Germline-derived CDR1 and CDR2 are SNHLY and FYNNEI. CDR3 length: 16 amino acids. V lost 4 bases and J lost 0, with 10 bases in between. This CDR3 is CASSALDSSYNSPLHF. In nucleotides, the CDR3 is TGTGCCAGCAGTGCCCTTGACAGCTCCTATAATTCACCCCTCCACTTT.

This chain connects TRBV7-2 to TRBJ2-1; 11 bases match TRBD2. The germline gives CDR1 SGHTA, CDR2 FQGNSA. This CDR3 is 15 amino acids long. After removal of 3 bases from V and 9 bases from J, the junction contained 7 bases not matched to a gene. CDR3 sequence: CASSFSGGAWGEQFF. The CDR3 DNA reads as TGTGCCAGCAGCTTTAGCGGGGGGGCTTGGGGTGAGCAGTTCTTC.

The V call is TRBV3-1 (or the pseudogene TRBV3-2), the J call TRBJ2-2; 9 bases map to TRBD2. In germline, CDR1 is LGHDT, CDR2 YNNKEL (reference sequence). V lost 2 bases and J lost 0; bases outside the gene matches: 4. The CDR3 runs to 17 residues. This chain's CDR3 is CASSQLAGKTNTGELFF. DNA for the CDR3: TGTGCCAGCAGCCAACTAGCGGGGAAAACGAACACCGGGGAGCTGTTTTTT.

This sequence joins TRBV5-4 and TRBJ2-5, with D possibly matching TRBD2 (5 bases). Between the trimmed V and J ends, which lost 2 bases and 5 bases, there was a span of 10 bases. CDR3 length: 13 residues. From germline, CDR1 is SGHNT and CDR2 YYREEE (reference sequence). This CDR3 is CASSFWESETQYF. CDR3 in DNA: TGTGCCAGCAGCTTTTGGGAGTCGGAGACCCAGTACTTC.

This clone was seen a handful of times. The J gene is TRBJ1-1, the V gene TRBV5-1; 9 bases fit TRBD1. V was pared by 0 bases and J by 4 bases, with 7 bases of the junction left unmatched. Germline V CDR1 and CDR2: SGHRS, YFSETQ. The CDR3 covers 16 residues. As DNA, the CDR3 is TGCGCCAGCAGCTTGGATTTACAGGGGGCGAGCACTGAAGCTTTCTTT. Translated, it gives CASSLDLQGASTEAFF.

The V gene is TRBV5-1, the J gene TRBJ2-1; 8 positions agree with TRBD2. CDR1 and CDR2 (germline): SGHRS, YFSETQ. The CDR3 contains 19 residues. Germline trimming cut 2 bases from V and 1 base from J; bases unmatched to any gene: 14. CDR3 bases: TGCGCCAGCAGCTTAAGCGGCTCTAGGAGCGGGGGTTCCTACAATGAGCAGTTCTTC. It translates to CASSLSGSRSGGSYNEQFF.

This sequence joins TRBV7-2 and TRBJ2-3, with D uncertain. Germline CDR1 and CDR2: SGHTA and FQGNSA. CDR3 length: 11 residues. V lost 1 base and J lost 11, with 7 bases in between. CDR3 region: CASSLGLKQYF. As DNA, the CDR3 is TGTGCCAGCAGCTTAGGGCTTAAGCAGTATTTT.

The rearrangement links TRBV14 to TRBJ1-6; a weak D match, TRBD1 (6 bases). This CDR3 comprises 14 residues. V was pared by 5 bases and J by 9 bases, with 14 bases between. Germline V gives CDR1 SGHDN, CDR2 FVKESK. The CDR3: CASSSRGNSSPLHF. In DNA, the CDR3 is TGTGCCAGCAGCAGTAGGGGGAACAGTTCACCCCTCCACTTT.

J is TRBJ1-2 and V is TRBV5-5; perhaps TRBD1 as D (5 bases). V lost 4 bases to trimming and J lost 5 bases, with 15 bases between them. Germline V CDR1 and CDR2: SGHKS, YYEKEE (reference sequence). This CDR3 region has 14 residues. Here the CDR3 reads CASSLIIPGYGYTF. The CDR3, as DNA: TGTGCCAGCAGCCTTATTATCCCAGGGTATGGCTACACCTTC.

The rearrangement links TRBV3-1 (or the pseudogene TRBV3-2) to TRBJ2-1; TRBD1 aligns across 12 bases. From germline, CDR1 is LGHDT and CDR2 YNNKEL (reference sequence). V was pared by 3 bases and J by 7 bases, with 10 bases of the junction left unmatched. The CDR3 spans 17 residues. The CDR3 here is CASSHHSRDRGRNEQFF. The DNA for the CDR3 is TGTGCCAGCAGCCATCACTCCCGGGACAGGGGGCGGAATGAGCAGTTCTTC.

The V gene is TRBV7-3, the J gene TRBJ2-1; 10 positions agree with TRBD1. The CDR3 extends over 16 amino acids. V lost 2 bases and J lost 8; bases outside the gene matches: 9. CDR1 and CDR2 from the germline V gene are SGHTA and FQGTGA. CDR3 in amino acids: CASSLRILGTGDEQFF. In DNA, the CDR3 is TGTGCCAGCAGCTTACGTATTCTAGGGACAGGGGATGAGCAGTTCTTC. Filled out from reference TRBV7-3 and TRBJ2-1, the complete variable domain reads GAGVSQTPSNKVTEKGKYVELRCDPISGHTALYWYRQSLGQGPEFLIYFQGTGAADDSGLPNDRFFAVRPEGSVSTLKIQRTERGDSAVYLCASSLRILGTGDEQFFGPGTRLTVL.